This TCR beta chain was captured in a study of Ad26.COV2.S vaccination and SARS-CoV-2 variants. A word on this clone: Antigen unknown.

The repertoire was sequenced with immunoSEQ multiplex PCR; TCRdb's copy has only in-frame clones and lacks some. Here the sample spans about 440,000 clones, about 90% being singletons. General study points: TCR breadth and depth analyses may have underestimated total T cell responses.

Noted treatment: around 19 received Ad26.COV2.S at low or high dose, single or two shots; 5 received placebo; per-sample allocation not given. Sampling took place 63 days after the first vaccine or placebo injection. The sample in question was peripheral blood, obtained in a trial of Ad26.COV2.S vaccine versus placebo. The source of this sequence is a person between 18 and 65 years old who received the Ad26.COV2.S COVID-19 vaccine or a placebo.

CDR3 sequence: CASSPESPTSGTNYGYTF. The DNA for the CDR3 is TGTGCCAGCAGTCCTGAAAGTCCGACCTCAGGGACTAACTATGGCTACACCTTC. This chain links TRBV5-5 with TRBJ1-2, with D maybe TRBD1 (5 bases). CDR1 is SGHKS and CDR2 is YYEKEE in the germline V gene (reference sequence). The CDR3 extends over 18 amino acids. V dropped 5 bases and J dropped 0 bases, with 23 bases sitting between them. Filled out from reference TRBV5-5 and TRBJ1-2, the complete variable domain reads DAGVTQSPTHLIKTRGQQVTLRCSPISGHKSVSWYQQVLGQGPQFIFQYYEKEERGRGNFPDRFSARQFPNYSSELNVNALLLGDSALYLCASSPESPTSGTNYGYTFGSGTRLTVV.